This T cell receptor beta chain was recovered during a study of T-cell memory formation after mild COVID-19 (dated by TCRdb to the early 2020s). The study in broad terms: TCR sequence clusters from the two donors were found to be largely donor specific. Longitudinal TCRalpha and TCRbeta repertoire sequencing tracked T-cell clones expanding and contracting after mild COVID-19 in two donors. The cohort was made up of two young adult volunteers, one female and one male, who were previously healthy.

PBMCs were isolated by Ficoll-Paque density gradient centrifugation. In its sample, this clonotype was seen a few times. What this receptor recognizes is not known. No much larger clonotype is one base removed from it; base qualities were not supplied. Overall study outcomes, separate from this receptor: Whether the second-wave clones peaking on day 37 were SARS-CoV-2 specific was not confirmed. Contracting CD4+ clones were found mainly in CM and EM memory subsets, while CD8+ clones were enriched in EMRA. Only a couple of mild cases were covered by the study, and larger cohorts that include severe cases with pre-infection samples were considered necessary. Some responding clones were found in pre-infection memory, which suggests that pre-existing cross-reactive memory T cells took part in the SARS-CoV-2 response. From day 15 to 85, contracting clones showed balanced CD4/CD8 phenotypes, whereas a second wave of clones that expanded from day 15 to 37 leaned towards CD4+.

The run used an Illumina NovaSeq 6000. cDNA libraries for TCRalpha and TCRbeta were prepared by 5'RACE using constant-segment primers, with sample barcodes and unique molecular identifiers added. RNA was extracted from every sample with Trizol reagent. Amplification of the libraries took two PCR steps, and the second step added a second sample barcode plus Illumina TruSeq adapters. Sequencing of the libraries was done on an Illumina NovaSeq, producing 2 x 150 bp paired-end reads. Per the source publication's procedure: The reads were demultiplexed and collapsed into UMI-guided consensus sequences using migec v1.2.7. Using mixcr v2.1.11, UMI consensuses were aligned to TRA and TRB V and J templates and then assembled into clonotypes. Clonotypes were classified as expanded or contracted when called significant by both edgeR and NoisET, with noise models trained on biological replicates. For edgeR calls, a false discovery rate-adjusted p below 0.01 and a log2 fold-change threshold of 1 were applied. PCA with hierarchical clustering of max-normalized trajectories of the 1000 most abundant clonotypes was used as exploratory dynamics analysis. Each responding clone was given a CD4 or CD8 phenotype based on the CD4+ and CD8+ repertoires, which had been sequenced separately. TCRdb trimmed the raw reads at Q25, called clones with MiXCR and kept productive beta chains. Duplicate CDR3 protein sequences are folded into a single record with the most common DNA and genes. It is TCRdb's table, rather than the study itself, that gives the V and J calls and clone size. The sample table contains 250,000 or so distinct CDR3 sequences; only one count was recorded for approximately 9% of them. The ten largest make up 20% to 25% of the sample.

Spanning cysteine to phenylalanine, the CDR3 consists of 13 amino acids. Just the 39-base CDR3 DNA is kept, in frame starting at base 1. V trim: 6 bases; J trim: 8 bases; unmatched bases: 6. The V and J segments used are TRBV12-3 or TRBV12-4 and TRBJ2-2, and 7 bases in between align with TRBD1. The sample comprised PBMCs or a T cell subset sorted from them (not recorded which). This TCR was sampled from a man between 18 and 35 years old who had mild COVID-19 (a few samples of this study predate the infection). The sample titles of this study are shuffled in the database, so cell type and time point are left out; the donor was told from shared clones. CDR3 protein: CASRTGDSGELFF. In nucleotide form, the sequence is TGTGCCAGCAGAACAGGGGATTCTGGGGAGCTGTTTTTT.